This TCR beta chain comes out of a study of cytomegalovirus exposure and HLA in healthy donors. Whole-study results and caveats: The study found most TCR sequences rare, yet found some public TCRs in many donors.

CDR3 length: 12 amino acids. Per the germline V gene, CDR1 is SEHNR and CDR2 is FQNEAQ (reference sequence). The ends lost 5 bases at V and 8 bases at J; junction bases unmatched: 3. While unrecorded immune exposures were likely, the donors were nominally healthy when sampled. Regarding this clone: Antigen specificity is unknown.

PCR involved 60 Vbeta and 13 Jbeta primers. Using immunoSEQ multiplex PCR, the repertoire was profiled, and TCRdb retains in-frame clones only, with some absent. The sample comprises 200,000 to 250,000 clones, 77% of which are singletons, and less than 3.5% rests with the top ten. Sequencing was performed on PBMCs. V and J are TRBV7-9 and TRBJ1-2; 9 positions match TRBD1. The origin of this receptor is a woman aged 55-69 years in good health and CMV-seropositive. DNA for the CDR3: TGTGCCAGCAGCCAGGGACAGGGAGGCTACACCTTC. It specifies CASSQGQGGYTF.